These 11 T cell receptor beta chains were sequenced from one sample in a study of patients and donors after allogeneic stem cell transplantation. In TCRdb, the RT-PCR reads were re-called with MiXCR into one record per CDR3 protein. The sample contains fewer than 250,000 distinct CDR3 sequences, around an eighth of which appear only once. Sequencing used blood, either unsorted or a sorted T cell fraction (not recorded which). Every receptor here comes from a human donor who was either an allogeneic HSCT recipient or a stem cell or donor lymphocyte infusion donor (not recorded which). It is not recorded whose cells these are; they may come from a transplant donor.

This clonotype was counted at least ten times. The gene calls are TRBV4-1 and TRBJ1-1, with 8 bases that match TRBD1. Germline CDR1 and CDR2: MGHRA and YSYEKL. Unmatched junction bases numbered 11, after V lost 2 bases and J lost 0 bases. CDR3 size: 18 residues. CDR3 region: CASSQSRDRPSMNTEAFF. The CDR3, as DNA: TGCGCCAGCAGCCAAAGCCGGGACAGGCCCTCCATGAACACTGAAGCTTTCTTT.

This clonotype was found many times. V usage is TRBV6-1 and J usage is TRBJ2-2, with D perhaps TRBD2 (5 bases). Deletions cut 10 bases from V and 1 base from J, with 13 bases between. CDR3 length equals 14 residues. CDR1 is MNHNS, CDR2 SASEGT, per germline. CDR3 sequence reads: CATRRMLNTGELFF. The CDR3 DNA sequence: TGTGCCACCCGGAGGATGCTGAACACCGGGGAGCTGTTTTTT.

The V gene is TRBV12-3 or TRBV12-4, the J gene TRBJ2-1; D is tentatively TRBD1 or TRBD2 (7 bases each). This CDR3 has 17 amino acids. Trimming shortened V by 4 bases and J by 2 bases, and 18 bases separated the two germline ends. In DNA form, the CDR3 reads TGTGCCAGCAGTTCCTACAGGGGAGGGTACGCCTACAATGAGCAGTTCTTC. It is translated as CASSSYRGGYAYNEQFF.

The chain couples TRBV7-9 to TRBJ2-7; possible D gene TRBD2, 7 bases. Germline V gene data show CDR1 as SEHNR and CDR2 as FQNEAQ (reference sequence). CDR3 length equals 16 residues. With 4 bases removed from V and 0 bases from J, the gap between germline ends came to 16 bases. The DNA for the CDR3 is TGTGCCAGCAGCTGGGGGGGGGCTGTGAGCTCCTACGAGCAGTACTTC. Its protein product is CASSWGGAVSSYEQYF.

The chain is built from TRBV20-1 and TRBJ2-3; 13 bases align to TRBD2. The germline gives CDR1 DFQATT, CDR2 SNEGSKA (reference sequence). The CDR3 contains 16 residues. V lost 3 bases and J lost 2; bases outside the gene matches: 5. CDR3 DNA sequence: TGCAGTGCTAGCAGGACTAGCGGGAGCCCCACAGATACGCAGTATTTT. It specifies CSASRTSGSPTDTQYF.

This clonotype turned up a few times. V is TRBV4-3 and J is TRBJ2-7; D gene uncertain. This CDR3 is built from 13 residues. Deletions cut 4 bases from V and 2 bases from J, with 9 bases between. Germline CDR1 LGHNA, CDR2 YSLEER. The CDR3 nucleotides are TGCGCCAGCAGCCCCTCTCCCCCCTACGAGCAGTACTTC. Residues: CASSPSPPYEQYF.

At least ten counts were recorded for this clonotype. This chain joins TRBV9 and TRBJ2-6; D ambiguous. The V and J ends lost 3 bases and 0 bases respectively, with 10 bases between them. Germline CDR1 reads SGDLS; CDR2 reads YYNGEE. This CDR3 spans 16 amino acids. CDR3 sequence reads: CASSAGDVSGANVLTF. The CDR3 region has the DNA TGTGCCAGCAGCGCAGGCGACGTCTCTGGGGCCAACGTCCTGACTTTC.

This clonotype has a count of ten or more. J is TRBJ2-2 and V is TRBV6-2 or TRBV6-3, with D unresolved. Germline V lookup: CDR1 MNHEY, CDR2 SVGEGT. Trimming stripped 8 bases from V and 1 base from J, with 5 bases between. The CDR3 extends over 12 amino acids. The CDR3 region is CASRRNTGELFF. CDR3 DNA sequence: TGTGCCAGCCGGAGGAACACCGGGGAGCTGTTTTTT.

This clonotype was seen a few times. The chain joins TRBV18 to TRBJ1-5; D ambiguous. The V end lost 5 bases, the J end lost 5 bases, and 16 bases lay between the germline ends. The CDR3 extends over 15 amino acids. CDR1 and CDR2 from the germline V gene are KGHSH and LQKENI. DNA for the CDR3: TGTGCCAGCTCAACCTCCGGGTCCCAATATCAGCCCCAGCATTTT. This sequence encodes CASSTSGSQYQPQHF.

This clonotype was seen at least ten times. V is TRBV27 and J is TRBJ1-1; D gene ambiguous. The CDR3 sequence is 13 residues long. Germline V gives CDR1 MNHEY, CDR2 SMNVEV (reference sequence). V lost 7 bases, J lost 6 bases, and 15 bases lay in between. CDR3 sequence reads: CASMTLGIAEAFF. The CDR3 DNA is TGTGCCAGCATGACGCTCGGGATCGCTGAAGCTTTCTTT.

The chain couples TRBV5-5 to TRBJ2-2, with D unresolved. This CDR3 contains 13 residues. Germline values: CDR1 SGHKS, CDR2 YYEKEE (reference sequence). V dropped 4 bases and J dropped 8 bases, with 12 bases sitting between them. The CDR3 bases are TGTGCCAGCAGCCTCAAGGCTGGGGGGGAGCTGTTTTTT. Protein: CASSLKAGGELFF.